This TCR beta chain was sequenced in a study of CD8+CD57+ T cells in acquired aplastic anemia. The wider study: Sorted cells (CD4+ and CD8+) yielded DNA amounts that averaged roughly 3.5 ug. Reads per healthy sample averaged around 9.9 million (CD4+) and 11 million to 14 million (CD8+).

The CDR3 has 12 amino acids. Germline V gene lookup returns CDR1 SNHLY and CDR2 FYNNEI. J gave up 9 bases and V 6 bases, and 3 bases lay outside the gene matches. Genomic DNA served as template for TCR beta VDJ and CDR3 profiling. A single record per CDR3 protein comes from TCRdb applying MiXCR to the reads. Of 150,000 to 200,000 distinct CDR3 sequences listed, approximately 46% are singletons. A few counts support this clonotype. No antigen is known for it. Study results and limitations: Simpson's diversity of CD8+ cells was not significantly different in patients compared with controls. The number of CD8+ CDR3 sequences shared by patients and controls was around 30.

Specimen: sorted CD4+, CD8+, or CD8+CD57+ T cells (not recorded which) from PBMCs. This sequence was found in a human donor in good health. This sequence joins TRBV2 and TRBJ2-1, with TRBD1 identical over 9 bases. The CDR3 DNA follows: TGTGCCAGCAGGGGGACAGGGTCTGAGCAGTTCTTC. This translates into CASRGTGSEQFF.